This T cell receptor (beta chain) was captured by sequencing in a study of T cell repertoires in cytomegalovirus infection (dated by TCRdb to about 2019). A note on the overall study: Peptide stimulations targeted recently identified HLA-C-restricted CMV epitopes, whose presentation resists viral immunomodulation, together with well-studied HLA-B-restricted epitopes. Because public TCR beta signatures pointed to carriage of CMV infection together with the matching HLA type, the HLA type of each donor mattered for the analysis.

Summary of the overall study and its limitations: In the ex vivo response, HLA-C-restricted CMV-specific TCR beta clonotypes were dominant, and in two of eight donors the single most frequent clonotype came from this HLA-C-restricted group. In both this cohort and an independent cohort of more than 350 donors, the cumulative frequency of public TCR beta family members distinguished carriers of CMV infection plus the relevant HLA type.

The treatment or condition label, as the study defines it: in vitro stimulation with specific CMV peptide epitopes to enrich CMV-specific T cells. The listed sequencing device is Illumina HiSeq 1500. TCRdb trimmed the raw reads at Q25, called clones with MiXCR and kept productive beta chains. A single entry per CDR3 protein holds the most common genes and DNA from its merged rows. The sample records roughly 990,000 distinct CDR3 sequences, 25% to 40% of which are singletons. In total, the top ten clones hold 13% of the sample. From cysteine to phenylalanine, the CDR3 is 16 amino acids long. Just the 48-base CDR3 DNA is kept, in frame starting at base 1. Trimming takes 6 bases off V and 4 bases off J; junction bases not matched to a gene: 11. Of note for this clonotype: Its specific antigen is unknown. Base qualities were left out, and no much larger clone turns up one base away.

This TCR was sampled from a human donor in good health (CMV status not recorded). Some clones in this sample may be carry-over from other donors' samples. Here the sequenced sample was cultured CD8+ T cells from PBMCs, taken from culture after CMV antigen stimulation. This sequence uses TRBV12-3 or TRBV12-4 and TRBJ2-1; 8 middle bases align to TRBD2. CDR3 protein: CASSLPGGAGYNEQFF. The nucleotide sequence is TGTGCCAGCAGCCTACCCGGGGGGGCGGGATACAATGAGCAGTTCTTC.